Below are 31 T cell receptor beta chains sequenced from a single sample in a study of OX40 agonist ivuxolimab in advanced cancers. Assay: immunoSEQ multiplex PCR; the TCRdb copy retains only in-frame clones and omits some. The sample records roughly 41,000 clones, about 88% being singletons. The input for sequencing was CD4+ or CD8+ T cells sorted from blood, taken in a trial of the OX40 agonist ivuxolimab. The receptors derive from an adult with an advanced solid tumor such as melanoma, head and neck, liver or kidney cancer.

J is TRBJ2-1 and V is TRBV7-6; the match to TRBD1 covers 10 bases. In germline, CDR1 is SGHVS, CDR2 FNYEAQ. The CDR3 runs 15 residues. Trimming removed 5 bases from V and 7 bases from J; junction bases left unmatched: 8. The CDR3 loop is CASSATGTGVNEQFF. The CDR3 region has the DNA TGTGCCAGCAGCGCTACCGGGACAGGGGTTAATGAGCAGTTCTTC. The variable domain in full, with the rest retrieved from reference TRBV7-6 and TRBJ2-1, is GAGVSQSPRYKVTKRGQDVALRCDPISGHVSLYWYRQALGQGPEFLTYFNYEAQQDKSGLPNDRFSAERPEGSISTLTIQRTEQRDSAMYRCASSATGTGVNEQFFGPGTRLTVL.

The count of this clone is one. The chain couples TRBV15 to TRBJ2-1, with 15 bases identical to TRBD2. The V gene end was trimmed by 6 bases and the J gene end by 8 bases; junction bases not matched to a gene: 5. This CDR3 contains 15 residues. Germline values: CDR1 LNHNV, CDR2 YYDKDF (reference sequence). In nucleotides, the CDR3 is TGTGCCACCAGAAGGACTAGCGGGAGGGCGTATGAGCAGTTCTTC. This translates into CATRRTSGRAYEQFF. Full variable domain (rest looked up from reference TRBV15 and TRBJ2-1): DAMVIQNPRYQVTQFGKPVTLSCSQTLNHNVMYWYQQKSSQAPKLLFHYYDKDFNNEADTPDNFQSRRPNTSFCFLDIRSPGLGDTAMYLCATRRTSGRAYEQFFGPGTRLTVL.

This clone showed up just a few times. The chain has TRBV2 and TRBJ2-5; D is perhaps TRBD1 (5 bases). Germline V gene sequence: CDR1 SNHLY, CDR2 FYNNEI. The CDR3 sequence is 15 residues long. The V end lost 6 bases, the J end lost 2 bases, and 16 bases lay between the germline ends. The CDR3 reads CASSRMLGVQETQYF. In DNA, the CDR3 is TGTGCCAGCAGCCGGATGCTAGGGGTTCAAGAGACCCAGTACTTC.

V gene TRBV6-5 combines with J gene TRBJ1-1; D gene unclear. V lost 2 bases and J 6 bases, leaving 10 bases between the germline ends. CDR1 and CDR2 from the germline V gene are MNHEY and SVGAGI. The CDR3 spans 13 residues. The CDR3 reads CASSYAGLAEAFF. The CDR3 nucleotides read TGTGCCAGCAGTTACGCCGGGCTCGCTGAAGCTTTCTTT.

The chain carries TRBV19 and TRBJ1-4, with TRBD1 as a possible D gene (5 bases). The CDR3 is 17 residues long. Germline V gene lookup returns CDR1 LNHDA and CDR2 SQIVND (reference sequence). The V end lost 0 bases, the J end lost 4 bases, and 15 bases lay between the germline ends. The CDR3 loop is CASSIEAETALNEKLFF. The CDR3 DNA reads TGTGCCAGTAGTATAGAGGCGGAGACAGCGCTTAATGAAAAACTGTTTTTT.

The chain has TRBV28 and TRBJ2-1, with no clear D. This CDR3 comprises 16 residues. Germline V gives CDR1 MDHEN, CDR2 SYDVKM. Trimming cost V 6 bases and J 5 bases, with 20 bases left between them. DNA of the CDR3: TGTGCCAGCAGACCCCTGCCTATAAGACGGGACAATGAGCAGTTCTTC. This translates into CASRPLPIRRDNEQFF.

The chain combines TRBV28 with TRBJ1-4; D unresolved. Germline lookup yields CDR1 MDHEN and CDR2 SYDVKM. The V and J ends lost 3 bases and 8 bases respectively, with 10 bases between them. The CDR3 has 13 residues. Here the CDR3 reads CASSLDPNEKLFF. The CDR3 DNA reads TGTGCCAGCAGTTTGGACCCAAACGAAAAACTGTTTTTT.

V is TRBV6-5 and J is TRBJ2-7, with D perhaps TRBD1 (6 bases). V was cut by 6 bases and J by 2 bases, with 14 bases left in between. CDR1 and CDR2 from the germline V gene are MNHEY and SVGAGI. The CDR3 runs to 14 residues. Here the CDR3 DNA reads TGTGCCAGCAGCCTTCACAGGGCCCCCTACGAGCAGTACTTC. Residues: CASSLHRAPYEQYF.

V gene TRBV5-1 combines with J gene TRBJ2-1; D possibly corresponds to TRBD2 (6 bases). The germline V gene encodes CDR1 SGHRS and CDR2 YFSETQ. V was cut by 2 bases and J by 3 bases, with 9 bases left in between. CDR3 length: 14 amino acids. In DNA, the CDR3 is TGCGCCAGCAGCTTTGGTAGCGGCTACAATGAGCAGTTCTTC. Protein: CASSFGSGYNEQFF.

This rearrangement joins TRBV15 to TRBJ2-1; weak D call: TRBD1 (5 bases). Germline-derived CDR1 and CDR2 are LNHNV and YYDKDF (reference sequence). The CDR3 has 17 amino acids. The V end was cut by 0 bases, the J end by 4 bases, with 16 bases between. The CDR3 region has the DNA TGTGCCACCAGCAGAGATATAGAAACAGGCGCATACAATGAGCAGTTCTTC. It is translated as CATSRDIETGAYNEQFF.

V usage is TRBV19 and J usage is TRBJ2-7, with 7 bases aligning to TRBD2. V lost 0 bases and J lost 2; bases outside the gene matches: 10. The CDR3 is 17 residues long. The V gene's germline CDR1 is LNHDA and CDR2 SQIVND (reference sequence). The CDR3 here is CASSIDLPSGVPYEQYF. DNA for the CDR3: TGTGCCAGTAGTATAGATCTTCCTAGCGGAGTACCCTACGAGCAGTACTTC.

The chain links TRBV5-1 to TRBJ1-4; possible D gene TRBD1, 5 bases. The CDR3 consists of 15 residues. CDR1 and CDR2 from the germline V gene are SGHRS and YFSETQ. V was trimmed by 5 bases and J by 0 bases, leaving 11 bases between them. The CDR3 DNA follows: TGCGCCAGCAGAGGAGGGGAGGCAACTAATGAAAAACTGTTTTTT. It specifies CASRGGEATNEKLFF.

The chain joins TRBV27 to TRBJ1-5; 10 bases are shared with TRBD1. Germline loops: CDR1 MNHEY, CDR2 SMNVEV (reference sequence). There are 15 residues in the CDR3. The J segment lost 5 bases and the V segment lost 5 bases, leaving 6 bases of the junction unmatched. In DNA form, the CDR3 reads TGTGCCAGCAGTGCCGGGACAGGGGATCATCAGCCCCAGCATTTT. Translating it yields CASSAGTGDHQPQHF.

The V and J genes are TRBV27 and TRBJ2-7; D possibly corresponds to TRBD1 (6 bases). The CDR3 is made up of 16 amino acids. Germline V gene sequence: CDR1 MNHEY, CDR2 SMNVEV (reference sequence). Trimming took 7 bases from V and 1 from J, leaving 20 bases between them. CDR3 DNA sequence: TGTGCCAGCACTCCTGCTTTCGGGACATTATCCTACGAGCAGTACTTC. Its translation is CASTPAFGTLSYEQYF.

This clone was picked up a small number of times. The chain uses TRBV9 and TRBJ2-7, with TRBD2 matching 7 bases. The CDR3 extends over 16 amino acids. Germline V gene sequence: CDR1 SGDLS, CDR2 YYNGEE. J was trimmed by 0 bases and V by 5 bases; bases with no gene match: 11. In nucleotides, the CDR3 is TGTGCCAGCAGTCCTTCGGGGAGGGTAAGCTCCTACGAGCAGTACTTC. This gives the protein CASSPSGRVSSYEQYF.

CDR3 residues: CASSGLTRGTRYEQYF. Written as DNA, the CDR3 is TGTGCCAGCAGTGGCCTTACCCGGGGAACCCGTTACGAGCAGTACTTC. V is TRBV2 and J is TRBJ2-7; tentatively, D is TRBD2 (5 bases). This CDR3 region has 16 residues. Trimming shortened V by 4 bases and J by 4 bases, and 20 bases separated the two germline ends. CDR1 is SNHLY, CDR2 FYNNEI, per germline.

This chain connects TRBV9 to TRBJ2-5; TRBD1 is a possible D gene (6 bases). This CDR3 spans 16 amino acids. V was clipped by 0 bases and J by 3 bases, with 15 bases between them. Looked up from germline, CDR1 is SGDLS and CDR2 is YYNGEE. The CDR3: CASSVALNREEETQYF. The CDR3 nucleotides are TGTGCCAGCAGCGTAGCTCTAAACAGGGAAGAAGAGACCCAGTACTTC.

This chain uses TRBV2 with TRBJ2-5; D possibly corresponds to TRBD2 (5 bases). The V end lost 8 bases, the J end lost 4 bases, and 14 bases lay between the germline ends. This CDR3 is built from 13 residues. Germline-derived CDR1 and CDR2 are SNHLY and FYNNEI. DNA for the CDR3: TGTGCCAGCCGCGGGTGGCTCCCAGAGACCCAGTACTTC. This sequence encodes CASRGWLPETQYF.

The chain has TRBV7-8 and TRBJ1-1; TRBD1 is a possible D gene (6 bases). The CDR3 is 12 residues long. Looked up from germline, CDR1 is SGHVS and CDR2 is FQNEAQ. The ends were cut back, 5 bases at V and 7 bases at J, with 11 bases in the middle. The DNA for the CDR3 is TGTGCCAGCAGCCAGTCGGACAGTGAAGCTTTCTTT. Residues: CASSQSDSEAFF.

The V gene is TRBV2, the J gene TRBJ1-1, with D perhaps matching TRBD1 (5 bases). CDR1 is SNHLY, CDR2 FYNNEI, per germline. This CDR3 region has 12 residues. V lost 9 bases to trimming and J lost 4 bases, with 12 bases between them. For the CDR3, the DNA is TGTGCCAGAACCGGGACGGCCACTGAAGCTTTCTTT. Its translation: CARTGTATEAFF.

To note about this clone: One end of the junction fails to match germline, which may point to a read error. This rearrangement joins TRBV5-4 to TRBJ2-2; D is unclear. Germline V gene data show CDR1 as SGHNT and CDR2 as YYREEE (reference sequence). CDR3 length: 18 amino acids. The CDR3 DNA sequence: TGCGCCAGCAGCCAAGCCCAGGCCGTGAGAGCGAACACCGGGGAGCTGTTTTTT. Amino acid sequence: CASSQAQAVRANTGELFF.

By share of the sample, this clone is medium-sized. This rearrangement joins TRBV28 to TRBJ1-4; TRBD1 matches 8 bases. CDR3 size: 16 residues. The germline V gene encodes CDR1 MDHEN and CDR2 SYDVKM. J gave up 7 bases and V 1 base, and 8 bases lay outside the gene matches. The CDR3 coding sequence is TGTGCCAGCAGTTTATCCAGGGGACAGGATGGTGAAAAACTGTTTTTT. It translates to CASSLSRGQDGEKLFF.

V and J are TRBV7-9 and TRBJ2-7, with 13 bases matching TRBD2. V trimming: 6 bases; J trimming: 7 bases; junction bases outside the gene matches: 9. The CDR3 is 15 residues long. CDR1 and CDR2 from the germline V gene are SEHNR and FQNEAQ (reference sequence). The CDR3 is CASSSGLAGEDEQYF. The CDR3 nucleotides are TGTGCCAGCAGTTCCGGACTAGCGGGAGAGGATGAGCAGTACTTC.

The chain joins TRBV27 to TRBJ2-3; 7 bases match TRBD1. This CDR3 has 14 residues. Germline CDR1 and CDR2: MNHEY and SMNVEV (reference sequence). V was pared by 6 bases and J by 2 bases, with 5 bases of the junction left unmatched. The CDR3 DNA is TGTGCCAGCAGACCCGGGACAGTCACAGATACGCAGTATTTT. This translates into CASRPGTVTDTQYF.

V is TRBV7-2 and J is TRBJ1-4; D is perhaps TRBD1 (6 bases). V was cut by 5 bases and J by 4 bases, with 14 bases left in between. Germline CDR1 and CDR2: SGHTA and FQGNSA. The CDR3 covers 15 residues. This CDR3 is CASSPRDNNNEKLFF. In DNA form, the CDR3 reads TGTGCCAGCAGCCCCCGGGACAACAATAATGAAAAACTGTTTTTT.

The gene calls are TRBV4-1 and TRBJ2-7; D is possibly TRBD2 (6 bases). Germline V lookup: CDR1 MGHRA, CDR2 YSYEKL. V shed 0 bases and J shed 6 bases, with 15 bases lying between them. The CDR3 runs to 15 residues. CDR3 in DNA: TGCGCCAGCAGCCAAGATCGAGGTAGCGGCATCGAGCAGTACTTC. Translating it yields CASSQDRGSGIEQYF.

The chain combines TRBV6-6 with TRBJ2-7, with 10 bases aligning to TRBD1. Trimming removed 4 bases from V and 2 bases from J; junction bases left unmatched: 2. Germline V gives CDR1 MNHNY, CDR2 SVGAGI (reference sequence). The CDR3 runs to 14 residues. The DNA of the CDR3 is TGTGCCAGCAGTTTCGGGACAGGGGCCTACGAGCAGTACTTC. Translating it yields CASSFGTGAYEQYF.

V and J are TRBV5-6 and TRBJ2-7, with D perhaps matching TRBD1 (6 bases). V was pared by 3 bases and J by 2 bases, with 15 bases between. This CDR3 has 15 amino acids. CDR1 and CDR2 (germline): SGHDT, YYEEEE. CDR3: CASSSETGRTYEQYF. CDR3 DNA sequence: TGTGCCAGCAGCTCAGAGACAGGCCGGACCTACGAGCAGTACTTC.

V is TRBV19 and J is TRBJ2-7; TRBD1 matches 9 bases. The CDR3 is 15 amino acids. V shed 3 bases, J shed 2 bases, and the junction held 5 bases outside the gene matches. In germline, CDR1 is LNHDA, CDR2 SQIVND (reference sequence). The CDR3 DNA is TGTGCCAGTAGTATCGGGACAGGGACTACCTACGAGCAGTACTTC. Translating it yields CASSIGTGTTYEQYF.

The chain links TRBV13 to TRBJ2-3; perhaps TRBD2 as D (6 bases). V lost 4 bases and J 3 bases, leaving 20 bases between the germline ends. Germline assignment: CDR1 PRHDT and CDR2 FYEKMQ (reference sequence). The CDR3 spans 17 residues. This CDR3 is CASSSPMFGGGTDTQYF. CDR3 bases: TGTGCCAGCAGCTCCCCCATGTTCGGGGGAGGAACAGATACGCAGTATTTT.

This chain uses TRBV27 with TRBJ1-1; no firm D call. V was shortened by 3 bases and J by 1 base, with 6 bases between the two germline ends. This CDR3 has 13 amino acids. Germline V lookup: CDR1 MNHEY, CDR2 SMNVEV (reference sequence). The CDR3 coding sequence is TGTGCCAGCAGTTTCCGAACGAACACTGAAGCTTTCTTT. This translates into CASSFRTNTEAFF.